These 6 T cell receptor beta chains were sequenced from one sample in a study of blood T cell repertoires in COVID-19. Sequencing was performed with immunoSEQ multiplex PCR; in TCRdb, only in-frame clones are kept and a portion is missing. Here the sample spans about 99,000 clones, about 85% being singletons. What was sequenced was peripheral blood. These receptors were collected from a middle-aged man in a cohort sampled during active COVID-19.

The rearrangement joins TRBV11-2 to TRBJ2-1, with TRBD1 matching over 8 bases. Germline CDR1 and CDR2: SGHAT and FQNNGV. The CDR3 loop spans 14 amino acids. V shed 5 bases, J shed 9 bases, and the junction held 9 bases outside the gene matches. CDR3 sequence reads: CASSPRTGYGEQFF. The CDR3, as DNA: TGTGCCAGCAGCCCCCGGACAGGGTACGGTGAGCAGTTCTTC.

The chain employs TRBV19 and TRBJ2-2, with 7 bases aligning to TRBD2. Losses at the gene ends were 5 bases for V and 0 bases for J; bases not matched to a gene: 3. Germline lookup yields CDR1 LNHDA and CDR2 SQIVND (reference sequence). This CDR3 is 15 amino acids long. In nucleotides, the CDR3 is TGTGCCAGTAGTGTGCGGGGGACGAACACCGGGGAGCTGTTTTTT. Residues: CASSVRGTNTGELFF.

This chain joins TRBV15 and TRBJ1-4, with D perhaps matching TRBD1 (6 bases). Trimming stripped 1 base from V and 2 bases from J, with 8 bases between. Germline-derived CDR1 and CDR2 are LNHNV and YYDKDF (reference sequence). The CDR3 consists of 15 residues. The CDR3 spells CATSRVRGTNEKLFF. DNA for the CDR3: TGTGCCACCAGCAGAGTTAGGGGGACTAATGAAAAACTGTTTTTT.

The chain recombines TRBV11-3 with TRBJ2-2; 10 positions match TRBD1. The CDR3 length is 17 residues. CDR1 and CDR2 (germline): SGHNT, YENEEA. The V gene end was trimmed by 5 bases and the J gene end by 4 bases; junction bases not matched to a gene: 10. This chain's CDR3 is CASSEDRGLRGTGELFF. In DNA form, the CDR3 reads TGTGCCAGCAGCGAAGACAGGGGGCTCAGGGGCACCGGGGAGCTGTTTTTT.

This clone was detected only once. The chain couples TRBV5-6 to TRBJ2-7, with D possibly TRBD2 on 5 matching bases. The V and J ends lost 4 bases and 9 bases respectively, with 14 bases between them. CDR1 SGHDT and CDR2 YYEEEE come from the germline V gene. The CDR3 has 12 amino acids. The chain's CDR3 is CASSRAEAGQYV. CDR3 in DNA: TGTGCCAGCAGCAGGGCCGAGGCGGGGCAGTACGTC.

V and J are TRBV7-3 and TRBJ2-7; D unresolved. The germline V gene encodes CDR1 SGHTA and CDR2 FQGTGA. This CDR3 has 15 residues. V was shortened by 2 bases and J by 2 bases, with 13 bases between the two germline ends. In DNA form, the CDR3 reads TGTGCCAGCAGCTTAGGCGGAAACAAACCCTACGAGCAGTACTTC. It translates to CASSLGGNKPYEQYF.